A single sample gave rise to the 2 T cell receptor beta chains below, sequenced in a study of blood T cell repertoires in COVID-19 (dated by TCRdb to 2020 to 2021). The protocol used for the library was the immunoSEQ multiplex PCR assay. TCRdb mirrors the immuneACCESS table, restricted to in-frame sequences. Some clones are absent from its copies; in checked studies, under half trace to an unresolved V gene, and the reason for the others is unknown. The sample table holds about 260,000 clones, of which roughly 86% were seen once. The ten largest clonotypes hold roughly 8.5% of the sample. The sequenced material came from peripheral blood. These receptors all come from a middle-aged man with active or convalescent COVID-19.

The V and J genes are TRBV6-6 and TRBJ2-7, with D unclear. The CDR3 sequence is 11 residues long. Germline loops: CDR1 MNHNY, CDR2 SVGAGI (reference sequence). Between the trimmed V and J ends, which lost 2 bases and 6 bases, there was a span of 5 bases. CDR3 residues: CASSYEAEQYF. CDR3 in DNA: TGTGCCAGCAGTTACGAGGCCGAGCAGTACTTC.

The chain employs TRBV6-1 and TRBJ2-3, with D unclear. V was cut by 3 bases and J by 10 bases, with 11 bases left in between. The V gene's germline CDR1 is MNHNS and CDR2 SASEGT. The CDR3 has 12 amino acids. The CDR3 nucleotides are TGTGCCAGCAGTGACACGACAACCGCGCAGTATTTT. It specifies CASSDTTTAQYF.